This T cell receptor (beta chain) was profiled in a study of blood T cell repertoires in COVID-19 (dated by TCRdb to the early 2020s). Context from the whole study: Samples covering the acute and convalescent phases of COVID-19 were provided by collaborators in the United States, Italy and Spain. The prospective study material was composed of cDNA or gDNA derived from T cells, B-cell-depleted T cells, or PBMCs. The dataset comprised deeply sampled blood TCRbeta repertoires from subjects exposed to, actively infected with, or recovered from COVID-19. The repertoires were released in a freely available public database intended as a resource for research on the immune response to SARS-CoV-2. The samples were drawn from two sources: the first 160 participants of the ongoing ImmuneRACE study, and 1,000 to 1,500 subjects contributed by 6 global collaborators. Nearly every sample came with metadata listing a de-identified subject ID, COVID-19 status, age in years and sex. Where available, HLA class I and class II types were taken from metadata supplied by the sample provider and were not determined by assay-based typing.

General findings and caveats noted by the study authors: The amount of clinical and demographic metadata varied by source and participant and was provided uncurated.

CDR1 and CDR2, looked up from the germline V gene, are MGHRA and YSYEKL. Clipping removes 3 bases from V and 4 bases from J, with 8 as the unmatched junction base count. The CDR3 runs 18 amino acids, cysteine and phenylalanine included. Only the CDR3 region is kept as DNA, spanning 54 bases read in frame from base 1. In its sample, this clone was seen many times. Its antigen is still unknown. The record has no base qualities; no much larger clone is one base away. Each collaborating institution followed its own protocols to collect whole blood in K2EDTA tubes. For TCRbeta analysis, collaborators shipped samples in one of three forms: frozen whole blood, isolated PBMCs, or DNA extracted from either of those sample types. The immunoSEQ Assay, a bias-controlled multiplex PCR, was used to amplify TCRbeta CDR3 regions from genomic DNA. The study's own analysis went as follows. Within the assay, amplification of reference gene primers was used to estimate how many nucleated cells each sample contained. To quantify the absolute abundance of each unique TCRbeta CDR3 rearrangement, sequence reads were collapsed and filtered. For each sample, productive Simpson clonality was calculated by taking the square root of Simpson's diversity index across productive rearrangements. TCRdb retrieved this table from immuneACCESS and kept in-frame rearrangements only. Not all clones are present; in checked studies, unresolved V genes account for under half, and no reason is known for the remainder. For V, J and clone size, that table is used; D and trimming come from the DNA. Here the sample has more than 200,000 clones; roughly 80% occur a single time. The ten top clones hold approximately 8% of the sample.

This TCR was sampled from a woman aged 80 or older with acute or convalescent COVID-19. The chain is made from TRBV4-1 and TRBJ2-2; 13 junctional bases match TRBD2. The sample consisted of peripheral blood. DNA sequence: TGCGCCAGCAGCCAGCCGGGACTAGCGGGATTGGGCACCGGGGAGCTGTTTTTT. The translation is CASSQPGLAGLGTGELFF.